This entry concerns a single T cell receptor beta chain. This record belongs to a study of Ad26.COV2.S vaccination and SARS-CoV-2 variants. The treatment here: 15 to 20 received Ad26.COV2.S at low or high dose, single or two shots; 5 received placebo; per-sample allocation not given. Samples came from day 63 after the first vaccine or placebo injection. Assay used: immunoSEQ multiplex PCR; TCRdb lists only in-frame clones, some missing. The sample carries a few hundred thousand clones, 83% recorded once. This sequence was found in a person between 18 and 60 years old who received the Ad26.COV2.S COVID-19 vaccine or a placebo. The sequenced sample was peripheral blood, obtained in a trial of Ad26.COV2.S vaccine versus placebo.

The CDR3 sequence is CASSLDVAGGDTQYF. CDR3 in DNA: TGTGCCAGCAGCTTAGACGTAGCGGGAGGGGATACGCAGTATTTT. The genes are TRBV7-9 and TRBJ2-3; 11 nucleotides agree with TRBD2. The CDR3 sequence is 15 residues long. CDR1 SEHNR and CDR2 FQNEAQ come from the germline V gene (reference sequence). V trimming: 1 base; J trimming: 6 bases; junction bases outside the gene matches: 3.